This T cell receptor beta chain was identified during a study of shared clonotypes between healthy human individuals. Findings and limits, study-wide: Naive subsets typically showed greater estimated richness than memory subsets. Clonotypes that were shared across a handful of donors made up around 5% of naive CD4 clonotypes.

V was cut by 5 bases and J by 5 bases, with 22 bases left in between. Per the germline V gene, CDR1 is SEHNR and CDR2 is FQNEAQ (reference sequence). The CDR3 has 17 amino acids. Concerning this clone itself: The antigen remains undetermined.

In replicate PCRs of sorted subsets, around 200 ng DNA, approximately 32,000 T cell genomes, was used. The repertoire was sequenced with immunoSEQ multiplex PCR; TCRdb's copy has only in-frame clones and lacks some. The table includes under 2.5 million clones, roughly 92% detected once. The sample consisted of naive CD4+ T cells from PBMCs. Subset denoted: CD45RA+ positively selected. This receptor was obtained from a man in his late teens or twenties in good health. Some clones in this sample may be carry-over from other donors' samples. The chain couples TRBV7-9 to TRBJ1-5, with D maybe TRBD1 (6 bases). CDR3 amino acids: CASSGAISRGLYQPQHF. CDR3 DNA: TGTGCCAGCAGCGGGGCGATCTCCAGGGGACTTTATCAGCCCCAGCATTTT.